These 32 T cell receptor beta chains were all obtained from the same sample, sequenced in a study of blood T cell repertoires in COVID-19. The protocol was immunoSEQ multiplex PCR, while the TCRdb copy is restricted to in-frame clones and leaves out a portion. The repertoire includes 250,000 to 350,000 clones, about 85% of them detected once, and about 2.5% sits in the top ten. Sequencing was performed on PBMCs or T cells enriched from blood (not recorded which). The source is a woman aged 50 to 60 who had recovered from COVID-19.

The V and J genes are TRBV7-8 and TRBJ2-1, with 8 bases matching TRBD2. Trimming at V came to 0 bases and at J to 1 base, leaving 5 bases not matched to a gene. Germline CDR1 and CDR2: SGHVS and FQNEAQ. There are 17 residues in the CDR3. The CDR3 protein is CASSLAGAGASYNEQFF. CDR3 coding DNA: TGTGCCAGCAGCTTAGCGGGAGCGGGGGCATCCTACAATGAGCAGTTCTTC.

CDR3 DNA: TGCGCCAGCAGCTTGGGATCAGTGGGCCGCAGCTCAGTAGCCAAAAACATTCAGTACTTC. It codes for CASSLGSVGRSSVAKNIQYF. This sequence joins TRBV5-1 and TRBJ2-4; D gene unclear. CDR1 SGHRS and CDR2 YFSETQ come from the germline V gene. The V end was cut by 0 bases, the J end by 0 bases, with 22 bases between. This CDR3 has 20 amino acids. Full variable domain (remainder filled in from reference TRBV5-1 and TRBJ2-4): KAGVTQTPRYLIKTRGQQVTLSCSPISGHRSVSWYQQTPGQGLQFLFEYFSETQRNKGNFPGRFSGRQFSNSRSEMNVSTLELGDSALYLCASSLGSVGRSSVAKNIQYFGAGTRLSVL.

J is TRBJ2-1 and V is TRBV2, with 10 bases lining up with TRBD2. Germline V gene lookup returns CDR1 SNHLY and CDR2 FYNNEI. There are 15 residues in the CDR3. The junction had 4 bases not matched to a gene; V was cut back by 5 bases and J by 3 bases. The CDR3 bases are TGTGCCAGCAGTTTTAGCGGGGGGCTCTACAATGAGCAGTTCTTC. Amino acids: CASSFSGGLYNEQFF.

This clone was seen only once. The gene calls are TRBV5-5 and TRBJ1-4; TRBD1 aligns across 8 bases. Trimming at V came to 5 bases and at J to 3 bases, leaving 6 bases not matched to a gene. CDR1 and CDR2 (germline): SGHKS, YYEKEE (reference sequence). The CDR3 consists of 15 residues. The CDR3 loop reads CASSQQGEANEKLFF. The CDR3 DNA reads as TGTGCCAGCAGTCAACAGGGGGAGGCTAATGAAAAACTGTTTTTT.

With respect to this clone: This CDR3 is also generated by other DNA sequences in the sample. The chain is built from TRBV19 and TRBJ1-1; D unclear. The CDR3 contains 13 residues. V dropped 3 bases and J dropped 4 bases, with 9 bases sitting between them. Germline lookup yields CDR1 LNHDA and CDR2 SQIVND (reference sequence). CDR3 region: CASSISSGTEAFF. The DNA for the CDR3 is TGTGCCAGTAGTATTTCGTCGGGCACTGAAGCTTTCTTT.

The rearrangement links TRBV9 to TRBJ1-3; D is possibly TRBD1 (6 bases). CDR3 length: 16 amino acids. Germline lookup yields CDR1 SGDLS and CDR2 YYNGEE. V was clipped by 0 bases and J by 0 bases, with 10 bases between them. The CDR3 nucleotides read TGTGCCAGCAGCGTAGAGAGGGGGAGCTCTGGAAACACCATATATTTT. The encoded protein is CASSVERGSSGNTIYF. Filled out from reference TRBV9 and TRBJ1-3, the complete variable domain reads DSGVTQTPKHLITATGQRVTLRCSPRSGDLSVYWYQQSLDQGLQFLIQYYNGEERAKGNILERFSAQQFPDLHSELNLSSLELGDSALYFCASSVERGSSGNTIYFGEGSWLTVV.

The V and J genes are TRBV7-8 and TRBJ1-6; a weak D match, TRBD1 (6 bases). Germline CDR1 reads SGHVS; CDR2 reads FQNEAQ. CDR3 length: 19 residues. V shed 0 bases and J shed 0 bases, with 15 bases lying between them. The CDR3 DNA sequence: TGTGCCAGCAGCTTAGCGCCGCGGGGGGGCAACTCCTATAATTCACCCCTCCACTTT. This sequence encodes CASSLAPRGGNSYNSPLHF.

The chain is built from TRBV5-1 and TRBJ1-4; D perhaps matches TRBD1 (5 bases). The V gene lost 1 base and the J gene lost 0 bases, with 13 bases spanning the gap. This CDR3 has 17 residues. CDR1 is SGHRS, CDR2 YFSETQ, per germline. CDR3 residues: CASSLFGGFATNEKLFF. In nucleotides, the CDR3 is TGCGCCAGCAGCTTGTTCGGGGGATTTGCAACTAATGAAAAACTGTTTTTT.

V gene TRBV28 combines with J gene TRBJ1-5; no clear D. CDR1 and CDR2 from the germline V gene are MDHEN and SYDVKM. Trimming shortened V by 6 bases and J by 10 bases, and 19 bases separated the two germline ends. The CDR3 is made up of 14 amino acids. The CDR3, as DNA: TGTGCCAGCAGGCCCTTGCAGGCCGGGGAACCCCAGCATTTT. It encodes CASRPLQAGEPQHF.

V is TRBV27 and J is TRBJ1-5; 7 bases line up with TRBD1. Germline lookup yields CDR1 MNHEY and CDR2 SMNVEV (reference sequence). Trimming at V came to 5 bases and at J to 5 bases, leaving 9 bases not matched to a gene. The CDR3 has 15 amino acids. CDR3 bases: TGTGCCAGCAGTCCTCTGAGGGGGCGAGATCAGCCCCAGCATTTT. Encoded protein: CASSPLRGRDQPQHF.

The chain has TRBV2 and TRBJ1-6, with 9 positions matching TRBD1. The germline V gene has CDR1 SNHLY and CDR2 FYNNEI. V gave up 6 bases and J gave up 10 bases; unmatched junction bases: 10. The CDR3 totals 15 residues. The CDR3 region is CASRPQGAAQSPLHF. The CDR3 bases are TGTGCCAGCAGGCCACAGGGGGCGGCTCAATCACCCCTCCACTTT.

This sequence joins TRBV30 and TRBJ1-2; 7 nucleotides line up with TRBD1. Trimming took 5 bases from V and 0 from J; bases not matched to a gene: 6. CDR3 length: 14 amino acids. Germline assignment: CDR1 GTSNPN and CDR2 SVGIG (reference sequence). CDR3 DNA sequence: TGTGCCTGGGATAGAGACAGGGCTAACTATGGCTACACCTTC. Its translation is CAWDRDRANYGYTF.

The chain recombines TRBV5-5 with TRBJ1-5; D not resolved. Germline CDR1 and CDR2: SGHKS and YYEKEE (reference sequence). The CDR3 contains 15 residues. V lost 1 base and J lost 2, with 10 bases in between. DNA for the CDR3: TGTGCCAGCAGCTTGTTTGAGCAGGGCAATCAGCCCCAGCATTTT. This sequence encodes CASSLFEQGNQPQHF.

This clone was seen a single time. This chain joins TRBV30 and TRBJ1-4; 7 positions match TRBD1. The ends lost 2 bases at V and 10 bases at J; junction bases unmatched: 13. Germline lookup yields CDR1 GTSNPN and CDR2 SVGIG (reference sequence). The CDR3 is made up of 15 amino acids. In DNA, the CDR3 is TGTGCCTGGAGTAATGTGAGGGGGCGTCTCGGAAAACTGTTTTTT. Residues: CAWSNVRGRLGKLFF.

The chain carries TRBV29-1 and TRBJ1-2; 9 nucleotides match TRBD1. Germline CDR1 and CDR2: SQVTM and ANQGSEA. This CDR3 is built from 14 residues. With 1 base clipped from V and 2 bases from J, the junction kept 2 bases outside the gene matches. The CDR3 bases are TGCAGCGTTGAAGGGGACAGGGTAAACTATGGCTACACCTTC. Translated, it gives CSVEGDRVNYGYTF.

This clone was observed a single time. CDR3 in amino acids: CASSLLPGQKPTNYGYTF. The CDR3 nucleotides read TGTGCCAGTAGCCTGCTTCCGGGACAGAAACCTACTAACTATGGCTACACCTTC. The V gene is TRBV19, the J gene TRBJ1-2; 7 bases fit TRBD1. The germline V gene has CDR1 LNHDA and CDR2 SQIVND (reference sequence). The CDR3 is made up of 18 amino acids. Losses at the gene ends were 6 bases for V and 0 bases for J; bases not matched to a gene: 16.

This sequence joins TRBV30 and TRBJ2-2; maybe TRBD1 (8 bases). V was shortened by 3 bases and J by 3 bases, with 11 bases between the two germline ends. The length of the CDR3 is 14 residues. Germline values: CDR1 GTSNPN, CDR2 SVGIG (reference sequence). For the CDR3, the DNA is TGTGCCTGGAGACAGGGGGGGTACACCGGGGAGCTGTTTTTT. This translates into CAWRQGGYTGELFF.

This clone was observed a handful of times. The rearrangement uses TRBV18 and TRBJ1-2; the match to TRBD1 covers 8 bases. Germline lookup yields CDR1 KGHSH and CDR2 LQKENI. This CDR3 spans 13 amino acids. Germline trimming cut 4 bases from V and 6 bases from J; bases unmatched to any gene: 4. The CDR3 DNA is TGTGCCAGCTCACAAGTGACAGGGGATGGCTACACCTTC. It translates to CASSQVTGDGYTF.

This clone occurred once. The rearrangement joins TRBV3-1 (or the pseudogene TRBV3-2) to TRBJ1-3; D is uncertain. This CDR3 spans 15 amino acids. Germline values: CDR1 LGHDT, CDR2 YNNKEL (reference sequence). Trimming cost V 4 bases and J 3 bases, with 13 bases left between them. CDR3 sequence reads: CASSRARGYGNTIYF. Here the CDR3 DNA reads TGTGCCAGCAGCCGGGCCCGGGGTTATGGAAACACCATATATTTT.

CDR3 nucleotide sequence: TGTGCCCTCACCGAGGGCCCAGGTACTGAAGCTTTCTTT. Its protein is CALTEGPGTEAFF. The chain joins TRBV10-3 to TRBJ1-1, with D unresolved. The V and J ends lost 11 bases and 5 bases respectively, with 18 bases between them. This CDR3 has 13 residues. Looked up from germline, CDR1 is ENHRY and CDR2 is SYGVKD.

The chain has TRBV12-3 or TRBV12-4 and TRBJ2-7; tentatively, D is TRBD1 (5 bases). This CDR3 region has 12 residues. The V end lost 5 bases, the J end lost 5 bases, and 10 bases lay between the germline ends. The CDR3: CASSRTGNEQYF. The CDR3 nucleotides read TGTGCCAGCAGTCGAACAGGTAACGAGCAGTACTTC.

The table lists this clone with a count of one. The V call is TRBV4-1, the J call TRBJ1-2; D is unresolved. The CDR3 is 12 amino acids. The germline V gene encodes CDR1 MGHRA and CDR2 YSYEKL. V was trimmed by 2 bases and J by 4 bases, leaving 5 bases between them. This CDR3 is CASSQPGYGYTF. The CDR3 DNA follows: TGCGCCAGCAGCCAACCGGGCTATGGCTACACCTTC.

CDR3: CASRDIQRGLDETQYF. CDR3 coding DNA: TGCGCCAGCAGAGATATACAGAGGGGGCTCGACGAGACCCAGTACTTC. The chain links TRBV4-1 to TRBJ2-5; 7 bases match TRBD1. The length of the CDR3 is 16 residues. Germline loops: CDR1 MGHRA, CDR2 YSYEKL. J gave up 5 bases and V 6 bases, and 15 bases lay outside the gene matches.

The CDR3 protein is CASSDGRGFEKLFF. DNA for the CDR3: TGCGCCAGCAGCGATGGGAGGGGTTTTGAAAAACTGTTTTTT. This chain uses TRBV5-1 with TRBJ1-4, with D possibly TRBD1 on 5 matching bases. Trimming took 4 bases from V and 7 from J, leaving 14 bases between them. CDR1 and CDR2 (germline): SGHRS, YFSETQ. The CDR3 contains 14 residues.

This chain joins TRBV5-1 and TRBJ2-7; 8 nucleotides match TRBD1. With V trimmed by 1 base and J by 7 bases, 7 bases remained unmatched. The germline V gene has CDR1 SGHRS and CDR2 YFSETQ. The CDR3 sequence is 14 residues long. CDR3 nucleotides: TGCGCCAGCAGCTTGTCCGGACAGGGTAGGGAGCAGTACTTC. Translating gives CASSLSGQGREQYF.

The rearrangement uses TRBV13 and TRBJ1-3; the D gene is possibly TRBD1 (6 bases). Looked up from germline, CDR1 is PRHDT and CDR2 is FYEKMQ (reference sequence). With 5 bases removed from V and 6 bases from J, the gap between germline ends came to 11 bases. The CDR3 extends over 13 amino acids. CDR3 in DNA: TGTGCCAGCAGCCGAGACAGGCAAAACACCATATATTTT. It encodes CASSRDRQNTIYF.

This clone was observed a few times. This chain's CDR3 is CASSLGQGFRTEAFF. The CDR3 DNA sequence: TGTGCCAGCAGTTTAGGACAGGGGTTTAGGACTGAAGCTTTCTTT. The V gene is TRBV27, the J gene TRBJ1-1; 9 nucleotides match TRBD1. This CDR3 spans 15 amino acids. Trimming cost V 2 bases and J 5 bases; bases outside gene matches: 6. The V gene's germline CDR1 is MNHEY and CDR2 SMNVEV (reference sequence).

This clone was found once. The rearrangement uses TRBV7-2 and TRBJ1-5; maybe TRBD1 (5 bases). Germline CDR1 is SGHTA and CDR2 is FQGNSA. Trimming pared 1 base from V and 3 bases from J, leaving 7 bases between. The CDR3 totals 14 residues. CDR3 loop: CASSLVTANQPQHF. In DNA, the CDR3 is TGTGCCAGCAGCTTAGTGACAGCCAATCAGCCCCAGCATTTT.

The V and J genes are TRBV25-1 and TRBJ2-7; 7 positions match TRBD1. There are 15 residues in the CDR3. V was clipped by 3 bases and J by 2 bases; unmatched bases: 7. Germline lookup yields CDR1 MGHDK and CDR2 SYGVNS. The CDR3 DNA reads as TGTGCCAGCAGTGAGTTAAGGGACAGTCCCTACGAGCAGTACTTC. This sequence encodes CASSELRDSPYEQYF.

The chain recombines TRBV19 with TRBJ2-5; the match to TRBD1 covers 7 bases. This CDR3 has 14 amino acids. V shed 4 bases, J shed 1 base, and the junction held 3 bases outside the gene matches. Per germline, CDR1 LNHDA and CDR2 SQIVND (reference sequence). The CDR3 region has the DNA TGTGCCAGTAGTACGGGACAGCCCCAAGAGACCCAGTACTTC. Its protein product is CASSTGQPQETQYF.

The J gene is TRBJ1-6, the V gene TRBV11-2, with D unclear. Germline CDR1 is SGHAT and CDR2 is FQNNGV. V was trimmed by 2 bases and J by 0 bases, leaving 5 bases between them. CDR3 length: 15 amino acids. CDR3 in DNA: TGTGCCAGCAGCTTATCAGGCTCCTATAATTCACCCCTCCACTTT. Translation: CASSLSGSYNSPLHF.

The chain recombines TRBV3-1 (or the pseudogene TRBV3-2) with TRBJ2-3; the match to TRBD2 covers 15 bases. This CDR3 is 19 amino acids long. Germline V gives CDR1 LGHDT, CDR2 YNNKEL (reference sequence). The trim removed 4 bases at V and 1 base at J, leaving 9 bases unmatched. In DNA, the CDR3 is TGTGCCAGCAGCCGGTTCGGACTAGCGGGGGGGCTAGGCACAGATACGCAGTATTTT. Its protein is CASSRFGLAGGLGTDTQYF.